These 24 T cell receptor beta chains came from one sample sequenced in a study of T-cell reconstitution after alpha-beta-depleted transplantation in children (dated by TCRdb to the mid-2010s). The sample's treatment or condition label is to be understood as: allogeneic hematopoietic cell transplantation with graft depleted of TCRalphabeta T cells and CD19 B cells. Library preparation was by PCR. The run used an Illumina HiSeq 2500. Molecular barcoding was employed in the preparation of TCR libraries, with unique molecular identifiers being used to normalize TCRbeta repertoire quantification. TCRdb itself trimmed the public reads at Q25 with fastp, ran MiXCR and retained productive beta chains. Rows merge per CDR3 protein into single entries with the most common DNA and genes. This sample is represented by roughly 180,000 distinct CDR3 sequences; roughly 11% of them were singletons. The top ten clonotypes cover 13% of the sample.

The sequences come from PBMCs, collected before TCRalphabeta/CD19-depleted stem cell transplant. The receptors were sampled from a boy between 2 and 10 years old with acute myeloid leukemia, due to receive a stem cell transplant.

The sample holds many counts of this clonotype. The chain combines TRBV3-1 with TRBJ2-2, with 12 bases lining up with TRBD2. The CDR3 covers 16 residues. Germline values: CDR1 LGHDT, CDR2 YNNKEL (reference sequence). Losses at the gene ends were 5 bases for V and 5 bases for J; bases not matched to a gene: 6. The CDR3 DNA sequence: TGTGCCAGCAGCTACCTAGCGGGGGGGCTTACCGGGGAGCTGTTTTTT. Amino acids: CASSYLAGGLTGELFF.

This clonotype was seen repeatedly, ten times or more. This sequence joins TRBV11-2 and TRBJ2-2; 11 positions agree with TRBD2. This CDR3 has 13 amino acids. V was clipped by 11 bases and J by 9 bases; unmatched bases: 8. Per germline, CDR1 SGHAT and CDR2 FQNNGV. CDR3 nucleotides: TGTGCCGGGGCGACTAGCGGGAAGAGGGAGCTGTTTTTT. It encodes CAGATSGKRELFF.

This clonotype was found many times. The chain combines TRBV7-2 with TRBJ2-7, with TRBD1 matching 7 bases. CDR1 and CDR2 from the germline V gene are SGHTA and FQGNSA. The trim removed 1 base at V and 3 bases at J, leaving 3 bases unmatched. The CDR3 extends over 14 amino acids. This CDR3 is CASSLVTGDYEQYF. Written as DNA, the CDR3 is TGTGCCAGCAGCTTAGTCACAGGGGACTACGAGCAGTACTTC.

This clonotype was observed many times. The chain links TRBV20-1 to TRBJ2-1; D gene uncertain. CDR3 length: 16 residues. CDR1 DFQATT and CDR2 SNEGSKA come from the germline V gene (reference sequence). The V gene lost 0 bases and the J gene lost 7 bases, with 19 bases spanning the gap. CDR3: CSAREEAQPHGNEQFF. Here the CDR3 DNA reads TGCAGTGCTAGAGAAGAAGCGCAACCCCATGGTAATGAGCAGTTCTTC.

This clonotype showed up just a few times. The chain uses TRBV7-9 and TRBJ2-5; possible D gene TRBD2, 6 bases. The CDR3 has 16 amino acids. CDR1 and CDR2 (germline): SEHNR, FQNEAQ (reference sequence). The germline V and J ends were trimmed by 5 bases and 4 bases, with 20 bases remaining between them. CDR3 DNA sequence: TGTGCCAGCAGCGCTCTTGTCGGCGGAGGGGTAGAGACCCAGTACTTC. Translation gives CASSALVGGGVETQYF.

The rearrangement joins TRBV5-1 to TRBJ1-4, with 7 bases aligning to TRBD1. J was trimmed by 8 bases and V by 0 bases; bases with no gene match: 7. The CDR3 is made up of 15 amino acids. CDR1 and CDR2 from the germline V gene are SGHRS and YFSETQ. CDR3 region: CASSLAGTVGEKLFF. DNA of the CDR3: TGCGCCAGCAGCTTGGCCGGGACAGTGGGCGAAAAACTGTTTTTT.

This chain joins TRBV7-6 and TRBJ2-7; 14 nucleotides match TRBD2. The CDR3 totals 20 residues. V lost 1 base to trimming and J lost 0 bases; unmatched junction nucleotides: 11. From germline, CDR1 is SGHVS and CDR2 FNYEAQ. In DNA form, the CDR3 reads TGTGCCAGCAGCTTAGTGACTTTGGGACTAGCGGGAGAAAGCTCCTACGAGCAGTACTTC. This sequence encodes CASSLVTLGLAGESSYEQYF. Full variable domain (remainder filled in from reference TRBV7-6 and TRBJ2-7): GAGVSQSPRYKVTKRGQDVALRCDPISGHVSLYWYRQALGQGPEFLTYFNYEAQQDKSGLPNDRFSAERPEGSISTLTIQRTEQRDSAMYRCASSLVTLGLAGESSYEQYFGPGTRLTVT.

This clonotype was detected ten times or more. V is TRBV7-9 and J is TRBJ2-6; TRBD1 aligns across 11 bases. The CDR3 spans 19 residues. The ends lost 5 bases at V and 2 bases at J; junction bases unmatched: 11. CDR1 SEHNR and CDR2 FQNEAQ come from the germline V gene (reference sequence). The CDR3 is CASSTPTGTGGTGANVLTF. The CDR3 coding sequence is TGTGCCAGCAGCACCCCAACTGGGACAGGGGGGACTGGGGCCAACGTCCTGACTTTC. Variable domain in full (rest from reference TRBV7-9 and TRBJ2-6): DTGVSQNPRHKITKRGQNVTFRCDPISEHNRLYWYRQTLGQGPEFLTYFQNEAQLEKSRLLSDRFSAERPKGSFSTLEIQRTEQGDSAMYLCASSTPTGTGGTGANVLTFGAGSRLTVL.

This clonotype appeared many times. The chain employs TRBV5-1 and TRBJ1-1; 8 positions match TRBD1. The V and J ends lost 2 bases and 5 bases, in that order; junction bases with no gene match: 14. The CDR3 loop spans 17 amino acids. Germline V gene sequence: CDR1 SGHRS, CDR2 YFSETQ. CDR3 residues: CASSFSIDRGQATEAFF. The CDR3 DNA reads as TGCGCCAGCAGCTTTAGTATTGATAGGGGACAGGCGACTGAAGCTTTCTTT.

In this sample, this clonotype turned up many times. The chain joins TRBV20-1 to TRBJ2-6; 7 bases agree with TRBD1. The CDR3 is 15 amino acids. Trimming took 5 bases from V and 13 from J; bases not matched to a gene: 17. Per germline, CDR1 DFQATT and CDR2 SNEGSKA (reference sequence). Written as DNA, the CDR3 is TGCAGTGCTCCCGACAGGGTCCCCTCGGGATATGTCCTGACTTTC. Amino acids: CSAPDRVPSGYVLTF.

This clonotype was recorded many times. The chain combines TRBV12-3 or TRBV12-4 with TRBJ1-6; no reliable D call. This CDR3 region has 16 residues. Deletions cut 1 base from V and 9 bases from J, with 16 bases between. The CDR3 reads CASSLVGPWLGSPLHF. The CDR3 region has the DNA TGTGCCAGCAGTTTAGTGGGCCCCTGGTTGGGTTCACCCCTCCACTTT.

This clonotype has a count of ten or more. DNA for the CDR3: TGTGCCAGCAGTGACTCGACTAGCTCTCATGAGCAGTTCTTC. Its translation is CASSDSTSSHEQFF. V is TRBV6-4 and J is TRBJ2-1, with 7 bases identical to TRBD2. Per the germline V gene, CDR1 is MRHNA and CDR2 is SNTAGT. The junction had 4 bases not matched to a gene; V was cut back by 0 bases and J by 8 bases. The CDR3 length is 14 residues.

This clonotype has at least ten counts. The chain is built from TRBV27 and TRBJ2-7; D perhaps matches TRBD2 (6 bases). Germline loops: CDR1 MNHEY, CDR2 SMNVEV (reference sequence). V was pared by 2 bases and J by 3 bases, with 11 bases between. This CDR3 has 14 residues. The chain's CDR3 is CASSLSGPDYEQYF. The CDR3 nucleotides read TGTGCCAGCAGTTTAAGCGGGCCAGACTACGAGCAGTACTTC.

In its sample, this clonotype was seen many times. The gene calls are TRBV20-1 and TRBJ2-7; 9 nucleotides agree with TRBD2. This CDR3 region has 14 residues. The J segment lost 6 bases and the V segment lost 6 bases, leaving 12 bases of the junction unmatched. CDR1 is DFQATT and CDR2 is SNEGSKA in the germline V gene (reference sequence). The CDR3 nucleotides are TGCAGTGCGATCCTAGCGGGACTCCCCTCCGAGCAGTACTTC. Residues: CSAILAGLPSEQYF.

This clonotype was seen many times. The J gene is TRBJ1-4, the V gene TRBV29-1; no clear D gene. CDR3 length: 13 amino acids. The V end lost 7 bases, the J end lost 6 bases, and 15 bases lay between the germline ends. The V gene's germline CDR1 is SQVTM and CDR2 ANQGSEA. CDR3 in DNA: TGCAGCGCCGCGACGGGTCCGGATGAAAAACTGTTTTTT. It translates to CSAATGPDEKLFF.

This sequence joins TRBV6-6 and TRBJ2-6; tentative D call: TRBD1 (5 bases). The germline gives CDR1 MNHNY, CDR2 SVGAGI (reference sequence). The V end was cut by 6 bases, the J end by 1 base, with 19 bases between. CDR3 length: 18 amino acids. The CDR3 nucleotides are TGTGCCAGCAGGGGGTTAGGGGTCCTGGCGTCTGGGGCCAACGTCCTGACTTTC. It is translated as CASRGLGVLASGANVLTF.

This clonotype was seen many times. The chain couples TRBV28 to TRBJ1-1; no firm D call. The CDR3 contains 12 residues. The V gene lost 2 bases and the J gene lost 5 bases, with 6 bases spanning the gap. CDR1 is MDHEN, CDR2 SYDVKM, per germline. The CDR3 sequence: CASSLPLTEAFF. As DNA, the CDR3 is TGTGCCAGCAGTTTACCTCTTACTGAAGCTTTCTTT.

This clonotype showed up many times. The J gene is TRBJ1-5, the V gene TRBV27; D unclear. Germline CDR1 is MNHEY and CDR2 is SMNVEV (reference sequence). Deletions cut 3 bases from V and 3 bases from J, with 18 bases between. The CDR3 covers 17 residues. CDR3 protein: CASSFLEGRIHNQPQHF. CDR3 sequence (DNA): TGTGCCAGCAGTTTTTTGGAAGGGAGGATTCACAATCAGCCCCAGCATTTT.

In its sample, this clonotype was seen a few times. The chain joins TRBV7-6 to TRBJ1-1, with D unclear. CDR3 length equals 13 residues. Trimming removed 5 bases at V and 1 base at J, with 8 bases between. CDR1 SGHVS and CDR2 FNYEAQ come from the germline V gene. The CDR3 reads CASSRRPNTEAFF. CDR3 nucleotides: TGTGCCAGCAGCAGACGACCGAACACTGAAGCTTTCTTT.

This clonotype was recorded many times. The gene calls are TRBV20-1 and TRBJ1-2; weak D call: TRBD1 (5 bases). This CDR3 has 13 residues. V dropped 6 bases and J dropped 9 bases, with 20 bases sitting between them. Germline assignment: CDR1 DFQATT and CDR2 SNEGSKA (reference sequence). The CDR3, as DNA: TGCAGTGCGCGGACGGGGCCCGTTAAGAGCTACACCTTC. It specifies CSARTGPVKSYTF.

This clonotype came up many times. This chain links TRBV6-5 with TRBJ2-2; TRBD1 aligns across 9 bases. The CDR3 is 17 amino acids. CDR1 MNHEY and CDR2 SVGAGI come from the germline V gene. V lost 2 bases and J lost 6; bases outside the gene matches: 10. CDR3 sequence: CASSYAVGDRAAGELFF. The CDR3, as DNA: TGTGCCAGCAGTTACGCGGTGGGGGACAGGGCAGCCGGGGAGCTGTTTTTT.

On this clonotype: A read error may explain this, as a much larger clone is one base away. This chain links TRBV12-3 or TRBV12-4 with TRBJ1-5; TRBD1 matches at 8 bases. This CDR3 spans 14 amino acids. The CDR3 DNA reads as TGTGCCAGCAGGCGACAGGGGAGCAATCACCCCCAGCATTTT. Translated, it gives CASRRQGSNHPQHF.

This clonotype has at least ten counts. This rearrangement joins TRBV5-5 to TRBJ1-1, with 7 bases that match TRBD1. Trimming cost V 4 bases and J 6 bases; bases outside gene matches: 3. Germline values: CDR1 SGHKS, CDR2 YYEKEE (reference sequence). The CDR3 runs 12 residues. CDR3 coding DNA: TGTGCCAGCAGCACAGGGGTTTCTGAAGCTTTCTTT. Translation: CASSTGVSEAFF.

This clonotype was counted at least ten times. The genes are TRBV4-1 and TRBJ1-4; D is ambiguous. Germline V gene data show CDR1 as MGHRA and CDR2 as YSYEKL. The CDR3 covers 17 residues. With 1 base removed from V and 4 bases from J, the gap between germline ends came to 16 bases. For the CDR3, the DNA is TGCGCCAGCAGCCAAGTTGGACTGGGCACGTTTAATGAAAAACTGTTTTTT. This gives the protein CASSQVGLGTFNEKLFF.